The 6 T cell receptor beta chains presented below share a single source sample, sequenced in a study of T cell repertoires in cytomegalovirus infection. One entry per CDR3 protein results from TCRdb running MiXCR on the reads. The sample has around 800,000 distinct CDR3 sequences; about 33% are singletons. What these receptors recognize is not known. The sample was cultured CD8+ T cells from PBMCs, taken from culture after CMV antigen stimulation. The receptors derive from a human donor in good health (CMV status not recorded). Some clones in this sample may be carry-over from other donors' samples.

The rearrangement links TRBV4-3 to TRBJ2-1, with D possibly TRBD2 on 5 matching bases. This CDR3 contains 14 residues. Germline values: CDR1 LGHNA, CDR2 YSLEER. With 4 bases removed from V and 6 bases from J, the gap between germline ends came to 13 bases. CDR3 residues: CASSPGISVNEQFF. The CDR3 bases are TGCGCCAGCAGCCCCGGGATTAGCGTCAATGAGCAGTTCTTC.

This chain uses TRBV2 with TRBJ2-5; D gene uncertain. Deletions cut 10 bases from V and 1 base from J, with 13 bases between. The CDR3 has 13 amino acids. In germline, CDR1 is SNHLY, CDR2 FYNNEI. This chain's CDR3 is CANHPVIQETQYF. The CDR3 nucleotides are TGTGCCAACCACCCGGTGATCCAAGAGACCCAGTACTTC.

This clonotype was detected only a few times. The chain couples TRBV20-1 to TRBJ1-2; D is perhaps TRBD1 (5 bases). The germline V and J ends were trimmed by 0 bases and 8 bases, with 13 bases remaining between them. Germline-derived CDR1 and CDR2 are DFQATT and SNEGSKA (reference sequence). The CDR3 is made up of 13 amino acids. The DNA of the CDR3 is TGCAGTGCTAGAGACAGGGAGGCGATGGGCTACACCTTC. It yields the protein CSARDREAMGYTF.

This clonotype turned up a few times. The chain recombines TRBV27 with TRBJ1-6; 7 bases are a match to TRBD1. V lost 6 bases, J lost 7 bases, and 6 bases stayed unmatched. Germline values: CDR1 MNHEY, CDR2 SMNVEV (reference sequence). CDR3 length equals 14 residues. The CDR3 is CASSPLGGNSPLHF. In nucleotides, the CDR3 is TGTGCCAGCAGCCCCTTAGGGGGCAATTCACCCCTCCACTTT.

The chain carries TRBV3-1 and TRBJ2-2; 8 bases are shared with TRBD2. Germline lookup yields CDR1 LGHDT and CDR2 YNNKEL (reference sequence). Germline trimming cut 5 bases from V and 4 bases from J; bases unmatched to any gene: 6. CDR3 length equals 15 residues. The CDR3 DNA sequence: TGTGCCAGCAGCGATGGGACTAGTAGCACCGGGGAGCTGTTTTTT. Its translation: CASSDGTSSTGELFF.

This clonotype was seen a handful of times. The chain joins TRBV2 to TRBJ2-1; the D gene is possibly TRBD2 (5 bases). The CDR3 runs 13 residues. The germline gives CDR1 SNHLY, CDR2 FYNNEI. Trimming took off 7 bases at V and 6 bases at J, with 13 bases between the two ends. CDR3 region: CASNQDFVNEQFF. The DNA for the CDR3 is TGTGCCAGCAACCAGGACTTCGTCAATGAGCAGTTCTTC.